This entry is about one T cell receptor beta chain. What this receptor recognizes is not known. No base quality values were provided; no much bigger clone lies one nucleotide off. The immunoSEQ Assay, a bias-controlled multiplex PCR, was used to amplify TCRbeta CDR3 regions from genomic DNA. The paper's data handling went like this. The number of nucleated cells in each sample was estimated by amplification of reference gene primers within the assay. To quantify the absolute abundance of each unique TCRbeta CDR3 rearrangement, sequence reads were collapsed and filtered. For each sample, productive Simpson clonality was calculated by taking the square root of Simpson's diversity index across productive rearrangements. The immuneACCESS repertoire file appears here via TCRdb, limited to in-frame rearrangements. These files lack a portion of the clones; in checked studies, under half of the deficit traces to unresolved V genes, and the cause of the others is not known. V and J calls and clone size are copied from that table; D and trimming were computed from the DNA. The sample table lists some 72,000 clones, more than 75% of them with a count of one. Clones ranked in the top ten supply around 5% of the sample.

This entry is derived from a study of blood T cell repertoires in COVID-19 (TCRdb year 2020). Background on the whole study: The collaborator samples originated in the United States, Italy and Spain and spanned the acute and convalescent phases of COVID-19. The prospective study material was composed of cDNA or gDNA derived from T cells, B-cell-depleted T cells, or PBMCs. Subjects who had been exposed to COVID-19, were actively infected with it, or had recovered from it provided the deeply sampled blood TCRbeta repertoires that made up the dataset. The repertoires were released in a freely available public database intended as a resource for research on the immune response to SARS-CoV-2. The samples were drawn from two sources: the first 160 participants of the ongoing ImmuneRACE study, and some 1,300 subjects contributed by 6 global collaborators. The sample metadata nearly always contained a de-identified subject ID, COVID-19 status, age in years and sex. HLA class I and class II types, where available, came from metadata supplied by the sample provider rather than from assay-based typing.

The CDR3 starts with the cysteine, ends with the phenylalanine, and has 15 residues. Only the CDR3 portion is preserved as DNA: 45 bases, with reading frame beginning at the first base. CDR1 and CDR2 are read off the germline V gene (reference sequence) as DFQATT and SNEGSKA. A distance of 17 bases separates the germline ends of V and J, which lose 3 bases and 4 bases respectively. Broad study findings and their caveats: Clinical and demographic metadata were provided uncurated, with the amount varying by source and participant.

Each collaborating institution followed its own protocols to collect whole blood in K2EDTA tubes. Collaborator samples were shipped for TCRbeta analysis as frozen whole blood, isolated PBMCs, or DNA extracted from either sample type. The receptor comes from a man aged 50 to 60 with active or convalescent COVID-19. Sequencing was carried out using peripheral blood. The chain links TRBV20-1 with TRBJ2-3; TRBD1 is a possible D gene, resting on 6 matching bases. CDR3 sequence: CSASGGDTQSDTQYF. The DNA is TGCAGTGCTAGTGGTGGGGACACCCAATCAGATACGCAGTATTTT.